The 11 T cell receptor beta chains below all came from one sample that was sequenced in a study of cytomegalovirus exposure and HLA in healthy donors. Researchers ran the PCR with 60 Vbeta and 13 Jbeta primers. Assay used: immunoSEQ multiplex PCR; TCRdb lists only in-frame clones, some missing. The table records about 140,000 clones, around 79% of them present only once. The specimen was PBMCs. The receptors come from a female donor in good health and CMV-seronegative.

CDR3 sequence: CASRRTGGLHGYTF. CDR3 bases: TGTGCCAGCAGGCGGACAGGGGGACTCCATGGCTACACCTTC. V gene TRBV28 combines with J gene TRBJ1-2, with TRBD1 matching 10 bases. V was pared by 6 bases and J by 6 bases, with 7 bases of the junction left unmatched. The CDR3 is 14 amino acids. The germline V gene encodes CDR1 MDHEN and CDR2 SYDVKM.

This clone has only one observation. J is TRBJ1-3 and V is TRBV4-1; 9 bases are shared with TRBD1. Trimming removed 5 bases from V and 4 bases from J; junction bases left unmatched: 15. CDR3 length: 18 residues. Per the germline V gene, CDR1 is MGHRA and CDR2 is YSYEKL. The CDR3 DNA is TGCGCCAGCAGCTCCCCCGGGACAGGGTTTAAAGTCGGAAACACCATATATTTT. This gives the protein CASSSPGTGFKVGNTIYF.

The chain recombines TRBV5-1 with TRBJ1-2; the match to TRBD1 covers 8 bases. CDR1 is SGHRS and CDR2 is YFSETQ in the germline V gene. The length of the CDR3 is 13 residues. V shed 4 bases and J 8 bases; nucleotides not matched to a gene: 7. The CDR3: CASSPTGAGGYTF. CDR3 DNA: TGCGCCAGCAGCCCGACAGGGGCGGGAGGCTACACCTTC.

The chain joins TRBV5-1 to TRBJ2-7; maybe TRBD1 (6 bases). The V and J ends lost 2 bases and 2 bases respectively, with 8 bases between them. There are 13 residues in the CDR3. Per the germline V gene, CDR1 is SGHRS and CDR2 is YFSETQ. CDR3 nucleotides: TGCGCCAGCAGCTTTTGGGACACCTACGAGCAGTACTTC. It encodes CASSFWDTYEQYF.

The chain employs TRBV7-2 and TRBJ1-1, with D possibly matching TRBD1 (5 bases). The V gene's germline CDR1 is SGHTA and CDR2 FQGNSA. V lost 3 bases, J lost 6 bases, and 8 bases lay in between. CDR3 size: 12 residues. DNA of the CDR3: TGTGCCAGCAGCTTGACGGGGGCTGAAGCTTTCTTT. Amino acids: CASSLTGAEAFF. The variable domain in full, with the rest retrieved from reference TRBV7-2 and TRBJ1-1, is GAGVSQSPSNKVTEKGKDVELRCDPISGHTALYWYRQSLGQGLEFLIYFQGNSAPDKSGLPSDRFSAERTGGSVSTLTIQRTQQEDSAVYLCASSLTGAEAFFGQGTRLTVV.

J is TRBJ2-7 and V is TRBV2, with 7 nucleotides matching TRBD2. The ends lost 7 bases at V and 0 bases at J; junction bases unmatched: 3. Germline-derived CDR1 and CDR2 are SNHLY and FYNNEI. The CDR3 is 13 residues long. The CDR3 nucleotides read TGTGCCAGCATGGGCGGGGGCTCCTACGAGCAGTACTTC. It yields the protein CASMGGGSYEQYF.

The chain carries TRBV11-2 and TRBJ2-1; maybe TRBD1 (6 bases). This CDR3 comprises 16 residues. The V and J ends lost 5 bases and 0 bases respectively, with 14 bases between them. Per the germline V gene, CDR1 is SGHAT and CDR2 is FQNNGV. CDR3 in amino acids: CASSPGHTSSYNEQFF. The CDR3 DNA reads as TGTGCCAGCAGCCCGGGACATACCAGCTCCTACAATGAGCAGTTCTTC.

This rearrangement joins TRBV9 to TRBJ2-3; D might be TRBD2 (5 bases). The CDR3 contains 13 residues. V was pared by 0 bases and J by 7 bases, with 9 bases between. CDR1 and CDR2 from the germline V gene are SGDLS and YYNGEE. CDR3 nucleotide sequence: TGTGCCAGCAGCGTAGGCGACGGGAATACGCAGTATTTT. This sequence encodes CASSVGDGNTQYF.

The chain carries TRBV7-2 and TRBJ1-2, with a weak D call TRBD1 (5 bases). Trimming took off 1 base at V and 5 bases at J, with 17 bases between the two ends. There are 16 residues in the CDR3. Looked up from germline, CDR1 is SGHTA and CDR2 is FQGNSA. Here the CDR3 reads CASSLEVREGGYGYTF. The CDR3 nucleotides read TGTGCCAGCAGCTTAGAGGTCAGGGAAGGAGGGTATGGCTACACCTTC.

Only a few counts were recorded for this clone. The gene calls are TRBV14 and TRBJ1-1; D remains ambiguous. The CDR3 is 14 residues long. CDR1 and CDR2 from the germline V gene are SGHDN and FVKESK. V was pared by 4 bases and J by 0 bases, with 9 bases between. The CDR3 nucleotides are TGTGCCAGCAGCCCCCTAGCGGTGAACACTGAAGCTTTCTTT. Its translation is CASSPLAVNTEAFF.

The chain has TRBV14 and TRBJ2-7; the match to TRBD1 covers 7 bases. This CDR3 contains 13 residues. Germline V gives CDR1 SGHDN, CDR2 FVKESK. Trimming took 3 bases from V and 3 from J; bases not matched to a gene: 2. The CDR3 loop reads CASSQTGSYEQYF. The CDR3, as DNA: TGTGCCAGCAGCCAGACAGGGAGCTACGAGCAGTACTTC. The full variable domain, in which reference TRBV14 and TRBJ2-7 provide the parts outside the CDR3, is EAGVTQFPSHSVIEKGQTVTLRCDPISGHDNLYWYRRVMGKEIKFLLHFVKESKQDESGMPNNRFLAERTGGTYSTLKVQPAELEDSGVYFCASSQTGSYEQYFGPGTRLTVT.